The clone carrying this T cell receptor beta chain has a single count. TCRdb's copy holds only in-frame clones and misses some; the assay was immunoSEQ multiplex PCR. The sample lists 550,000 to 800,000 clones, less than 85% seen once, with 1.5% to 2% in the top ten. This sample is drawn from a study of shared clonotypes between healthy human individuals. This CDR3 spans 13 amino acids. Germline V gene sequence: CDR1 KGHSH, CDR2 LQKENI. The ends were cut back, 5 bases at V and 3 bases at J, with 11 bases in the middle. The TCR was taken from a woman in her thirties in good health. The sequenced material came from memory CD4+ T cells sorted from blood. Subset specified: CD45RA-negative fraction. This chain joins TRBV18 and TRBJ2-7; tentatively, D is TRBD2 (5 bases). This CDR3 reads CASSDGLDYEQYF. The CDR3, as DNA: TGTGCCAGCTCAGATGGACTCGACTACGAGCAGTACTTC.